The 31 T cell receptor beta chains below all came from one sample that was sequenced in a study of blood T cell repertoires in COVID-19. Measured with immunoSEQ multiplex PCR; TCRdb has only the in-frame clones, and not every one. The data show around 280,000 clones, 90% seen once. Sequenced material: PBMCs or T cells enriched from blood (not recorded which). These receptors came from a woman between 18 and 30 years old with acute COVID-19.

V is TRBV4-3 and J is TRBJ2-1, with TRBD2 matching over 12 bases. The CDR3 runs to 18 residues. Germline CDR1 reads LGHNA; CDR2 reads YSLEER. J lost 4 bases, V lost 2 bases, and 9 bases had no gene match. CDR3 region: CASSQQTSGSFWYNEQFF. In nucleotides, the CDR3 is TGCGCCAGCAGCCAACAGACTAGCGGGAGTTTCTGGTACAATGAGCAGTTCTTC.

The V and J genes are TRBV6-5 and TRBJ1-1, with 7 positions matching TRBD1. V was pared by 4 bases and J by 1 base, with 6 bases of the junction left unmatched. Germline-derived CDR1 and CDR2 are MNHEY and SVGAGI. CDR3 length: 15 amino acids. In DNA form, the CDR3 reads TGTGCCAGCAGTTCTCCGGGACAGTCGAACACTGAAGCTTTCTTT. Translated: CASSSPGQSNTEAFF.

V and J are TRBV5-1 and TRBJ1-5; tentative D call: TRBD1 (6 bases). The CDR3 spans 15 residues. CDR1 is SGHRS and CDR2 is YFSETQ in the germline V gene. V shed 0 bases and J shed 5 bases, with 12 bases lying between them. CDR3 protein: CASSLGPRTDQPQHF. The CDR3 DNA sequence: TGCGCCAGCAGCTTGGGGCCCAGGACAGATCAGCCCCAGCATTTT. Variable domain in full (rest from reference TRBV5-1 and TRBJ1-5): KAGVTQTPRYLIKTRGQQVTLSCSPISGHRSVSWYQQTPGQGLQFLFEYFSETQRNKGNFPGRFSGRQFSNSRSEMNVSTLELGDSALYLCASSLGPRTDQPQHFGDGTRLSIL.

As concerns this clone: Other nucleotide sequences from this sample produce the same CDR3. The gene calls are TRBV6-1 and TRBJ2-7, with TRBD2 as a possible D gene (6 bases). Trimming removed 0 bases from V and 3 bases from J, with 9 bases in between. The CDR3 runs 14 residues. The germline V gene encodes CDR1 MNHNS and CDR2 SASEGT. The CDR3 loop is CASSEASGLYEQYF. Here the CDR3 DNA reads TGTGCCAGCAGTGAAGCTAGCGGCCTCTACGAGCAGTACTTC.

The chain has TRBV5-6 and TRBJ1-4; the D gene is possibly TRBD1 (6 bases). The germline V gene has CDR1 SGHDT and CDR2 YYEEEE. The CDR3 sequence is 16 residues long. Trimming took 3 bases from V and 4 from J, leaving 16 bases between them. The CDR3 sequence is CASSSRQDPYNEKLFF. The DNA for the CDR3 is TGTGCCAGCAGCTCCCGACAGGACCCCTATAATGAAAAACTGTTTTTT.

The sample holds a few counts of this clone. This rearrangement joins TRBV5-1 to TRBJ1-1; tentatively, D is TRBD1 (5 bases). The CDR3 spans 16 residues. The germline CDR1 and CDR2 sequences are SGHRS and YFSETQ. V gave up 4 bases and J gave up 0 bases, with 16 bases separating them. CDR3 bases: TGCGCCAGCAGCGTTGCCTTTGGCAGGGTGAACACTGAAGCTTTCTTT. Translated: CASSVAFGRVNTEAFF.

DNA for the CDR3: TGTGCCAGCAGCTTACAGAGTACTAGTAGGGTCGAAAAACTGTTTTTT. The encoded protein is CASSLQSTSRVEKLFF. The chain couples TRBV7-2 to TRBJ1-4; D call uncertain. With 2 bases removed from V and 8 bases from J, the gap between germline ends came to 18 bases. The length of the CDR3 is 16 residues. The V gene's germline CDR1 is SGHTA and CDR2 FQGNSA.

The chain is built from TRBV18 and TRBJ2-5; D may be TRBD2 (7 bases). V shed 1 base and J shed 3 bases, with 21 bases lying between them. The CDR3 extends over 18 amino acids. The V gene's germline CDR1 is KGHSH and CDR2 LQKENI. CDR3 residues: CASSPRAGDTRVEETQYF. The CDR3 DNA is TGTGCCAGCTCACCACGGGCGGGGGACACGAGGGTAGAAGAGACCCAGTACTTC.

The V call is TRBV6-5, the J call TRBJ1-2; D is undetermined. The CDR3 spans 13 residues. In germline, CDR1 is MNHEY, CDR2 SVGAGI. Trimming cost V 4 bases and J 7 bases, with 13 bases left between them. The DNA of the CDR3 is TGTGCCAGCAGTTCGAATACCTGGGCTGGCTACACCTTC. Its protein is CASSSNTWAGYTF.

J is TRBJ2-7 and V is TRBV27; TRBD2 matches at 9 bases. The germline V gene encodes CDR1 MNHEY and CDR2 SMNVEV (reference sequence). The CDR3 is 15 residues long. The ends lost 0 bases at V and 1 base at J; junction bases unmatched: 1. CDR3 loop: CASSLSAGGSYEQYF. The CDR3 bases are TGTGCCAGCAGTTTATCGGCGGGAGGGTCCTACGAGCAGTACTTC.

The genes are TRBV18 and TRBJ2-7; TRBD1 aligns across 9 bases. From germline, CDR1 is KGHSH and CDR2 LQKENI. V lost 4 bases and J lost 5; bases outside the gene matches: 6. CDR3 length: 14 residues. The CDR3 nucleotides are TGTGCCAGCTCACAGAAACGGACAGGGGACGAGCAGTACTTC. Residues: CASSQKRTGDEQYF.

The V and J genes are TRBV11-2 and TRBJ2-1, with D possibly TRBD1 on 5 matching bases. The V end lost 4 bases, the J end lost 7 bases, and 26 bases lay between the germline ends. CDR3 length equals 18 residues. CDR1 and CDR2 (germline): SGHAT, FQNNGV. CDR3 in DNA: TGTGCCAGCAGCTCCCGAACGAAGGTTGCAGGGAAATTGAATGAGCAGTTCTTC. It translates to CASSSRTKVAGKLNEQFF.

This sequence joins TRBV2 and TRBJ2-2; 7 bases fit TRBD1. The CDR3 sequence is 14 residues long. CDR1 and CDR2 from the germline V gene are SNHLY and FYNNEI. V dropped 8 bases and J dropped 4; count of bases not matched to a gene: 7. The CDR3 protein is CASDRELVTGELFF. In DNA, the CDR3 is TGTGCCAGCGACAGGGAGTTAGTCACCGGGGAGCTGTTTTTT. The whole variable domain, filled in from reference TRBV2 and TRBJ2-2, reads EPEVTQTPSHQVTQMGQEVILRCVPISNHLYFYWYRQILGQKVEFLVSFYNNEISEKSEIFDDQFSVERPDGSNFTLKIRSTKLEDSAMYFCASDRELVTGELFFGEGSRLTVL.

This sequence joins TRBV7-6 and TRBJ1-6, with TRBD1 identical over 7 bases. The trim removed 2 bases at V and 6 bases at J, leaving 16 bases unmatched. This CDR3 is built from 19 residues. The germline V gene encodes CDR1 SGHVS and CDR2 FNYEAQ. This CDR3 is CASSLRVPTGTSGNSPLHF. The CDR3 DNA sequence: TGTGCCAGCAGCTTAAGGGTCCCGACAGGGACCTCGGGTAATTCACCCCTCCACTTT.

The chain recombines TRBV7-9 with TRBJ1-1, with D possibly matching TRBD1 (5 bases). This CDR3 region has 14 residues. V lost 1 base and J lost 2, with 8 bases in between. CDR1 is SEHNR and CDR2 is FQNEAQ in the germline V gene (reference sequence). The CDR3 DNA sequence: TGTGCCAGCAGCTTAGGGCAGGGCAACACTGAAGCTTTCTTT. Translating gives CASSLGQGNTEAFF.

The chain has TRBV9 and TRBJ2-2, with 7 nucleotides matching TRBD2. The CDR3 contains 14 residues. Trimming at V came to 3 bases and at J to 5 bases, leaving 4 bases not matched to a gene. CDR1 is SGDLS, CDR2 YYNGEE, per germline. Written as DNA, the CDR3 is TGTGCCAGCAGCGCTAGCGGAGTGACCGGGGAGCTGTTTTTT. The encoded protein is CASSASGVTGELFF.

The chain uses TRBV30 and TRBJ2-1; 11 nucleotides line up with TRBD2. The junction had 5 bases not matched to a gene; V was cut back by 4 bases and J by 3 bases. This CDR3 has 15 residues. Germline V gene data show CDR1 as GTSNPN and CDR2 as SVGIG (reference sequence). The CDR3 is CAWTPTSGNYNEQFF. The DNA of the CDR3 is TGTGCCTGGACTCCGACTAGCGGGAACTACAATGAGCAGTTCTTC.

This chain joins TRBV7-6 and TRBJ1-1; D is ambiguous. Germline CDR1 reads SGHVS; CDR2 reads FNYEAQ. There are 14 residues in the CDR3. The germline V and J ends were trimmed by 6 bases and 4 bases, with 15 bases remaining between them. CDR3 DNA: TGTGCCAGCAGGTCCCTGAGCGTGGGCACTGAAGCTTTCTTT. This codes for CASRSLSVGTEAFF.

V gene TRBV6-6 combines with J gene TRBJ2-7; 11 nucleotides line up with TRBD2. V shed 6 bases, J shed 0 bases, and the junction held 10 bases outside the gene matches. The CDR3 runs 17 residues. In germline, CDR1 is MNHNY, CDR2 SVGAGI (reference sequence). Written as DNA, the CDR3 is TGTGCCAGCAGCCGAATTGGGACTAGCGGTAACTCCTACGAGCAGTACTTC. Translation: CASSRIGTSGNSYEQYF.

This clone came up once. The chain combines TRBV6-2 or TRBV6-3 with TRBJ1-1; TRBD1 aligns across 10 bases. V lost 2 bases, J lost 3 bases, and 3 bases stayed unmatched. Germline V gene sequence: CDR1 MNHEY, CDR2 SVGEGT. This CDR3 comprises 15 residues. In DNA, the CDR3 is TGTGCCAGCAGTTACGACAGGGGGCGGGACACTGAAGCTTTCTTT. The encoded protein is CASSYDRGRDTEAFF.

The chain combines TRBV3-1 (or the pseudogene TRBV3-2) with TRBJ2-7; D is uncertain. The germline V and J ends were trimmed by 4 bases and 6 bases, with 13 bases remaining between them. Germline CDR1 reads LGHDT; CDR2 reads YNNKEL (reference sequence). The CDR3 runs 13 residues. In DNA form, the CDR3 reads TGTGCCAGCAGCCCGTTGGCGGTGAGCGAGCAGTACTTC. Protein: CASSPLAVSEQYF.

The chain joins TRBV19 to TRBJ1-1; maybe TRBD1 (5 bases). V lost 3 bases and J 3 bases, leaving 8 bases between the germline ends. Germline assignment: CDR1 LNHDA and CDR2 SQIVND (reference sequence). The CDR3 loop spans 13 amino acids. The CDR3, as DNA: TGTGCCAGTAGTATGATAGGGGACACTGAAGCTTTCTTT. Its translation: CASSMIGDTEAFF.

CDR3 sequence: CASATGTAYEQYF. The CDR3 DNA reads TGTGCCAGCGCTACCGGGACAGCCTACGAGCAGTACTTC. The chain is built from TRBV6-5 and TRBJ2-7, with 7 positions matching TRBD1. Trimming at V came to 8 bases and at J to 2 bases, leaving 6 bases not matched to a gene. Looked up from germline, CDR1 is MNHEY and CDR2 is SVGAGI. This CDR3 has 13 amino acids.

The chain carries TRBV6-2 or TRBV6-3 and TRBJ2-1, with 11 bases aligning to TRBD1. Germline CDR1 and CDR2: MNHEY and SVGEGT. This CDR3 spans 15 amino acids. The trim removed 8 bases at V and 2 bases at J, leaving 5 bases unmatched. Written as DNA, the CDR3 is TGTGCCAGCCGTTCGGACAGGGGGCCCTACAATGAGCAGTTCTTC. Amino acids: CASRSDRGPYNEQFF.

The V and J genes are TRBV12-3 or TRBV12-4 and TRBJ2-1; perhaps TRBD2 as D (6 bases). The CDR3 has 11 amino acids. Trimming took 7 bases from V and 10 from J, leaving 11 bases between them. This CDR3 is CASTGGLEQFF. Here the CDR3 DNA reads TGTGCCAGCACCGGTGGACTAGAGCAGTTCTTC.

V gene TRBV28 combines with J gene TRBJ2-1; D not certain. Trimming took 5 bases from V and 7 from J, leaving 21 bases between them. Germline lookup yields CDR1 MDHEN and CDR2 SYDVKM. The CDR3 has 16 residues. The CDR3 DNA reads TGTGCCAGCAGTCCCACGCTAGTAGTGGCGTGGAATGAGCAGTTCTTC. Translating it yields CASSPTLVVAWNEQFF.

This rearrangement joins TRBV7-6 to TRBJ2-2; TRBD2 agrees at 8 bases. The CDR3 length is 16 residues. The ends lost 1 base at V and 6 bases at J; junction bases unmatched: 7. From germline, CDR1 is SGHVS and CDR2 FNYEAQ. The CDR3 protein is CASSLGPAGDPGELFF. The CDR3 DNA reads TGTGCCAGCAGCTTAGGCCCAGCGGGAGACCCCGGGGAGCTGTTTTTT. Together with reference TRBV7-6 and TRBJ2-2, the CDR3 gives the full variable domain: GAGVSQSPRYKVTKRGQDVALRCDPISGHVSLYWYRQALGQGPEFLTYFNYEAQQDKSGLPNDRFSAERPEGSISTLTIQRTEQRDSAMYRCASSLGPAGDPGELFFGEGSRLTVL.

The genes are TRBV6-6 and TRBJ1-2, with 7 bases aligning to TRBD1. CDR1 and CDR2 (germline): MNHNY, SVGAGI (reference sequence). The CDR3 has 15 amino acids. The junction had 9 bases not matched to a gene; V was cut back by 0 bases and J by 8 bases. The CDR3 protein is CASSYSEQGKGGYTF. CDR3 bases: TGTGCCAGCAGTTACTCGGAACAGGGGAAAGGCGGCTACACCTTC.

This clone is a singleton in its sample. The chain uses TRBV6-6 and TRBJ1-3, with D unclear. The V gene lost 8 bases and the J gene lost 0 bases, with 8 bases spanning the gap. This CDR3 region has 13 residues. The germline CDR1 and CDR2 sequences are MNHNY and SVGAGI (reference sequence). The CDR3 loop reads CASLRNSGNTIYF. CDR3 bases: TGTGCCAGCCTACGAAACTCTGGAAACACCATATATTTT.

The J gene is TRBJ2-3, the V gene TRBV12-5; 9 nucleotides line up with TRBD1. This CDR3 is 18 amino acids long. V shed 0 bases, J shed 7 bases, and the junction held 14 bases outside the gene matches. The germline CDR1 and CDR2 sequences are LGHNT and FRNRAP. CDR3 in DNA: TGTGCTAGTGGTTTGGTACCGGATGGGACAGGGATTCTCAATACGCAGTATTTT. Translating gives CASGLVPDGTGILNTQYF. Filled out from reference TRBV12-5 and TRBJ2-3, the complete variable domain reads DARVTQTPRHKVTEMGQEVTMRCQPILGHNTVFWYRQTMMQGLELLAYFRNRAPLDDSGMPKDRFSAEMPDATLATLKIQPSEPRDSAVYFCASGLVPDGTGILNTQYFGPGTRLTVL.

As DNA, the CDR3 is TGTGCCAGCTCACCATATCGAGGTCCCAATGAGCAGTTCTTC. It codes for CASSPYRGPNEQFF. This chain links TRBV18 with TRBJ2-1; no definite D call. Germline V gene lookup returns CDR1 KGHSH and CDR2 LQKENI. Trimming shortened V by 2 bases and J by 6 bases, and 11 bases separated the two germline ends. CDR3 length: 14 residues.